The 8 T cell receptor beta chains below all came from one sample that was sequenced in a study of metastatic and nonmetastatic thyroid tumors. Patients underwent thyroid surgery, and none had received any treatment before it. TCRdb called clones again from the PCR reads with MiXCR. This table has 45,000 to 60,000 clones, approximately 15% appearing once. Sequencing was performed on blood. These receptor sequences come from a female donor with papillary thyroid cancer or a benign thyroid nodule (not recorded which). Some clones in this sample may be carry-over from other donors' samples.

This clone was recorded at least ten times. The rearrangement joins TRBV20-1 to TRBJ1-4; maybe TRBD1 (6 bases). Germline CDR1 DFQATT, CDR2 SNEGSKA (reference sequence). The CDR3 is 14 residues long. V lost 6 bases to trimming and J lost 5 bases, with 16 bases between them. The CDR3 here is CSAAAGGENEKLFF. The DNA for the CDR3 is TGCAGTGCCGCGGCGGGGGGCGAAAATGAAAAACTGTTTTTT.

This clone was seen a single time. The chain couples TRBV20-1 to TRBJ2-7, with D possibly matching TRBD2 (5 bases). Germline CDR1 is DFQATT and CDR2 is SNEGSKA (reference sequence). Trimming stripped 1 base from V and 7 bases from J, with 17 bases between. This CDR3 contains 14 residues. The CDR3 coding sequence is TGCAGTGCTAGAGGTGTGGGTAGCGCCGGGGAGCAGTACTTC. Translating gives CSARGVGSAGEQYF.

This rearrangement joins TRBV5-1 to TRBJ2-2; no reliable D call. The CDR3 sequence is 14 residues long. Germline V lookup: CDR1 SGHRS, CDR2 YFSETQ. The ends were cut back, 3 bases at V and 6 bases at J, with 12 bases in the middle. The CDR3 bases are TGCGCCAGCAGCTCGGCTGACGCTTCCGGGGAGCTGTTTTTT. Its translation: CASSSADASGELFF.

This clone came up a few times. The conserved closing phenylalanine or tryptophan is absent in this CDR3, likely reflecting a read error. The V and J genes are TRBV6-2 or TRBV6-3 and TRBJ1-2; 8 bases are shared with TRBD1. Germline-derived CDR1 and CDR2 are MNHEY and SVGEGT. The CDR3 runs to 13 residues. The V and J ends lost 2 bases and 8 bases, in that order; junction bases with no gene match: 4. CDR3 bases: TGTGCCAGCAGTTACGAACAGGGGGGAGGCTACACCTCC. Translated, it gives CASSYEQGGGYTS.

This clone has a count of ten or more. This chain uses TRBV2 with TRBJ2-3; D possibly corresponds to TRBD2 (6 bases). Trimming took 5 bases from V and 2 from J, leaving 14 bases between them. This CDR3 is built from 15 residues. Germline V gene data show CDR1 as SNHLY and CDR2 as FYNNEI. In DNA form, the CDR3 reads TGTGCCAGCAGTCCAACGCTAGCGTACACAGATACGCAGTATTTT. It translates to CASSPTLAYTDTQYF.

This clone appeared a few times. It may be a read error: a sequence one base away is much more abundant. The J gene is TRBJ2-5, the V gene TRBV5-5, with unresolved D. This CDR3 contains 12 residues. The germline CDR1 and CDR2 sequences are SGHKS and YYEKEE (reference sequence). The CDR3: CASSLGGETQCF. The DNA for the CDR3 is TGTGCCAGCAGCTTGGGGGGTGAGACCCAGTGCTTC.

This clone was observed many times. The rearrangement uses TRBV27 and TRBJ2-3; 8 bases line up with TRBD2. CDR1 is MNHEY, CDR2 SMNVEV, per germline (reference sequence). V shed 1 base and J 1 base; nucleotides not matched to a gene: 10. The CDR3 is made up of 18 amino acids. The CDR3 DNA reads TGTGCCAGCAGTTTATATAGGTCTAGCGGGCCACGCACAGATACGCAGTATTTT. Residues: CASSLYRSSGPRTDTQYF.

This clone was seen at least ten times. A much larger clone is a single base away; this may be a read error. The same CDR3 can be traced to other DNA sequences in this sample. The rearrangement uses TRBV24-1 and TRBJ1-5, with TRBD1 as a possible D gene (5 bases). Germline lookup yields CDR1 KGHDR and CDR2 SFDVKD. V was shortened by 5 bases and J by 4 bases, with 17 bases between the two germline ends. The CDR3 loop spans 16 amino acids. Here the CDR3 reads CATSASHGGENQPQHF. The DNA of the CDR3 is TGTGCCACCAGTGCTTCCCACGGGGGGGAGAATCAGCCCCAGCATTTT.